This TCR beta chain stems from a study of cytomegalovirus exposure and HLA in healthy donors. General study results and limits: The presence/absence work took it that sequencing depth was about the same across donors.

The PCR contained 60 Vbeta and 13 Jbeta primers. Here immunoSEQ multiplex PCR was the method, and the copy in TCRdb shows in-frame clones only, minus some. The sample records 95,000 to 130,000 clones, around three quarters being singletons. Concerning this clone itself: Its target is unknown.

This clonotype was sampled from a man under 40 in good health and CMV-seropositive. Input material: PBMCs.

The CDR3 nucleotides are TGCGCCAGCAGCCAATCGGGACAGGTGAACACCGGGGAGCTGTTTTTT. Translated, it gives CASSQSGQVNTGELFF. V and J are TRBV4-1 and TRBJ2-2, with 8 bases fitting TRBD1. Losses at the gene ends were 2 bases for V and 1 base for J; bases not matched to a gene: 3. This CDR3 has 16 residues. Germline V gene data show CDR1 as MGHRA and CDR2 as YSYEKL.